This is a list of T cell receptor beta chains from one sample in a study of blood T cell repertoires in COVID-19. Assay used: immunoSEQ multiplex PCR; TCRdb lists only in-frame clones, some missing. This sample has 200,000 to 250,000 clones, with approximately 82% found just once. Sequenced input: peripheral blood. These receptors were obtained from a woman between 40 and 55 years old who had recovered from COVID-19. CDR3s include the opening cysteine and the closing phenylalanine or tryptophan. A D gene is named only where the DNA matches it firmly. Clone size appears in some rows only: once, few, many, or a class for an expanded clone.

DNA | CDR3 | size | length | D | J | V
TGTGCCAGCAGCTTAGAACAGGGACAGGACTACGAGCAGTACTTC | CASSLEQGQDYEQYF | few | 15 | TRBD1 | TRBJ2-7 | TRBV7-6
TGCGCCAGCAGCGAACGGACTAGCGGGGGGGCCTCCGCAGATACGCAGTATTTT | CASSERTSGGASADTQYF | . | 18 | TRBD2 | TRBJ2-3 | TRBV4-1
TGTGCCAGTAGTACTTCAGGGGGCCGGAATGAAAAACTGTTTTTT | CASSTSGGRNEKLFF | . | 15 | TRBD1 | TRBJ1-4 | TRBV19
TGTGCCAGCAGCGCAGTAACCAGCGCAGATACGCAGTATTTT | CASSAVTSADTQYF | . | 14 | . | TRBJ2-3 | TRBV9
TGTGCCAGCAGCTTAGCAGTCACGGGAGATACGCAGTATTTT | CASSLAVTGDTQYF | . | 14 | . | TRBJ2-3 | TRBV7-8
TGCGCCAGCAGCCAAGAAAGCCCACCATATTACGAGCAGTACTTC | CASSQESPPYYEQYF | . | 15 | . | TRBJ2-7 | TRBV4-3
TGTGCCAGCAACCTACAGGGGGCCGGTGGCTACACCTTC | CASNLQGAGGYTF | . | 13 | TRBD1 | TRBJ1-2 | TRBV12-3/TRBV12-4
TGTGCCAGCAGTTCCGAGGAGACCCAGTACTTC | CASSSEETQYF | . | 11 | . | TRBJ2-5 | TRBV12-3/TRBV12-4
TGTGCCAGCAGTGAAGACAGGGGGGAGTTCTTC | CASSEDRGEFF | . | 11 | TRBD1 | TRBJ2-1 | TRBV2
TGTGCCAGCAGCGAGAGGGGACAGCCAAAAGCTTTCTTT | CASSERGQPKAFF | . | 13 | TRBD1 | TRBJ1-1 | TRBV11-3
TGCAGCGTTGAGAACCTCCGGGACAGGGAGTCTGGCTACACCTTC | CSVENLRDRESGYTF | . | 15 | TRBD1 | TRBJ1-2 | TRBV29-1
TGCAGCGTTGTCTCAGGGCTTGGCTACACCTTC | CSVVSGLGYTF | . | 11 | . | TRBJ1-2 | TRBV29-1
TGTGCCAGCTCACCGGAACAGGGTCCGGGATACGAAAAACTGTTTTTT | CASSPEQGPGYEKLFF | . | 16 | . | TRBJ1-4 | TRBV18
TGTGCCAGCAGCCTGACCCAGGAAGAGGACCAGGGATTCTACGAGCAGTACTTC | CASSLTQEEDQGFYEQYF | . | 18 | . | TRBJ2-7 | TRBV21-1
TGCAGTGCTAGTGGCGCGCTAAATGGCTACACCTTC | CSASGALNGYTF | . | 12 | . | TRBJ1-2 | TRBV20-1
TGTGCCAGTCAACGAAGGGGGGGCTATGGCTACACCTTC | CASQRRGGYGYTF | . | 13 | . | TRBJ1-2 | TRBV9
TGTGCCAGCAGCCCCCCGGGACAGGGCCACTACGAGCAGTACTTC | CASSPPGQGHYEQYF | . | 15 | TRBD1 | TRBJ2-7 | TRBV6-6
TGTGCCAGCAGCTTAGGGACAGGTGACACCTACGAGCAGTACTTC | CASSLGTGDTYEQYF | . | 15 | TRBD1 | TRBJ2-7 | TRBV7-2
TGTGCCAGTAGTATAGCGGGGGGGAGTAGCGGGGTCCAAGAGACCCAGTACTTC | CASSIAGGSSGVQETQYF | . | 18 | TRBD2 | TRBJ2-5 | TRBV19
TGTGCCAGCAGTTACGTCCTGGGCTCCTCTGGGGCCAACGTCCTGACTTTC | CASSYVLGSSGANVLTF | . | 17 | . | TRBJ2-6 | TRBV6-2/TRBV6-3
TGTGCCAGCAGTTGGACTGAGAATCAGCCCCAGCATTTT | CASSWTENQPQHF | . | 13 | . | TRBJ1-5 | TRBV6-2/TRBV6-3
TGTGCCAGCAGTTACCGGACAGGGGGGAACACTGAAGCTTTCTTT | CASSYRTGGNTEAFF | . | 15 | TRBD1 | TRBJ1-1 | TRBV6-5
TGTGCCAGCAGTTTAACAGGTCTCTACGAGCAGTACTTC | CASSLTGLYEQYF | once | 13 | . | TRBJ2-7 | TRBV12-3/TRBV12-4
TGTGCCAGCAGGGGAGCGGGGAGAGATACGCAGTATTTT | CASRGAGRDTQYF | . | 13 | TRBD2 | TRBJ2-3 | TRBV27